Following are 22 T cell receptor beta chains from one sample sequenced in a study of cytomegalovirus exposure and HLA in healthy donors. Both 60 Vbeta primers and 13 Jbeta primers went into the PCR. Libraries were prepared by immunoSEQ multiplex PCR; TCRdb keeps only in-frame clonotypes and omits some of them. The sample consists of about 130,000 clones, 72% of them appearing once. Sequenced sample: PBMCs. The source is a young man in good health and CMV-seronegative.

This chain connects TRBV6-5 to TRBJ1-6; D is possibly TRBD1 (5 bases). This CDR3 spans 13 amino acids. Germline-derived CDR1 and CDR2 are MNHEY and SVGAGI. The V end lost 11 bases, the J end lost 7 bases, and 15 bases lay between the germline ends. The CDR3 bases are TGTGCCGTAACCGATCGGGGGAATTCACCCCTCCACTTT. Its translation is CAVTDRGNSPLHF.

This clone has a handful of counts. The V call is TRBV7-2, the J call TRBJ1-2; possible D gene TRBD1, 5 bases. There are 16 residues in the CDR3. V was clipped by 1 base and J by 6 bases, with 18 bases between them. The germline V gene has CDR1 SGHTA and CDR2 FQGNSA. CDR3 bases: TGTGCCAGCAGCTTAGTAGCGGGGCAAGGAAAAGATGGCTACACCTTC. It encodes CASSLVAGQGKDGYTF.

The J gene is TRBJ1-5, the V gene TRBV28; 7 bases agree with TRBD1. The germline V gene encodes CDR1 MDHEN and CDR2 SYDVKM. Trimming took 6 bases from V and 2 from J; bases not matched to a gene: 10. The CDR3 extends over 16 amino acids. The CDR3 nucleotides read TGTGCCAGCAGCAGAAGACAGGGACTAGGCAATCAGCCCCAGCATTTT. Protein: CASSRRQGLGNQPQHF.

The chain carries TRBV18 and TRBJ2-1; 9 bases are shared with TRBD1. CDR1 is KGHSH and CDR2 is LQKENI in the germline V gene. This CDR3 has 17 residues. The trim removed 3 bases at V and 6 bases at J, leaving 12 bases unmatched. CDR3 amino acids: CASSPLAGTGRTNEQFF. In DNA form, the CDR3 reads TGTGCCAGCTCACCTTTAGCCGGGACAGGGCGGACCAATGAGCAGTTCTTC.

V usage is TRBV2 and J usage is TRBJ2-3; 12 nucleotides match TRBD2. This CDR3 has 15 amino acids. Germline lookup yields CDR1 SNHLY and CDR2 FYNNEI. V gave up 7 bases and J gave up 5 bases; unmatched junction bases: 7. The CDR3 bases are TGTGCCAGCAAACCTGGACTAGCGGGGTTAGATACGCAGTATTTT. It specifies CASKPGLAGLDTQYF.

This clone appeared a few times. The gene calls are TRBV10-3 and TRBJ2-3; 7 nucleotides match TRBD2. Per the germline V gene, CDR1 is ENHRY and CDR2 is SYGVKD. V shed 1 base and J 4 bases; nucleotides not matched to a gene: 5. The CDR3 covers 15 residues. CDR3 residues: CAISEWAGRADTQYF. In DNA, the CDR3 is TGTGCCATCAGTGAGTGGGCGGGGAGGGCAGATACGCAGTATTTT.

This clone appeared a few times. The chain couples TRBV10-3 to TRBJ2-5; maybe TRBD1 (5 bases). CDR1 and CDR2 (germline): ENHRY, SYGVKD. The CDR3 is 12 amino acids. V shed 8 bases and J shed 1 base, with 8 bases lying between them. For the CDR3, the DNA is TGTGCCATCGGGGCGGCCCAAGAGACCCAGTACTTC. Protein: CAIGAAQETQYF.

This clone has only one observation. The chain links TRBV18 to TRBJ2-5; 7 bases match TRBD1. The ends lost 5 bases at V and 0 bases at J; junction bases unmatched: 6. CDR1 and CDR2 (germline): KGHSH, LQKENI. CDR3 length: 15 amino acids. The CDR3 nucleotides are TGTGCCAGCTCAACTGTGACAGGGAACCAAGAGACCCAGTACTTC. This gives the protein CASSTVTGNQETQYF.

The chain employs TRBV29-1 and TRBJ1-1; D remains ambiguous. CDR1 SQVTM and CDR2 ANQGSEA come from the germline V gene. Trimming took off 7 bases at V and 0 bases at J, with 12 bases between the two ends. This CDR3 is built from 13 residues. The CDR3 sequence: CSAQGRMNTEAFF. The CDR3 bases are TGCAGCGCCCAAGGGAGAATGAACACTGAAGCTTTCTTT.

The chain joins TRBV15 to TRBJ2-3, with D perhaps TRBD1 (6 bases). The germline V gene has CDR1 LNHNV and CDR2 YYDKDF (reference sequence). CDR3 length: 14 amino acids. V lost 4 bases to trimming and J lost 7 bases, with 15 bases between them. CDR3 nucleotides: TGTGCCACCAGCACCCGGGACACCCCCAATACGCAGTATTTT. Translation gives CATSTRDTPNTQYF.

The chain recombines TRBV11-2 with TRBJ2-3, with 8 bases matching TRBD1. The CDR3 has 14 residues. J was trimmed by 4 bases and V by 6 bases; bases with no gene match: 6. The germline V gene encodes CDR1 SGHAT and CDR2 FQNNGV. The CDR3 sequence: CASRPGDRPDTQYF. In DNA, the CDR3 is TGTGCCAGCAGACCTGGGGACAGGCCAGATACGCAGTATTTT.

The rearrangement links TRBV6-1 to TRBJ2-7; D is possibly TRBD1 (6 bases). V lost 4 bases, J lost 3 bases, and 25 bases lay in between. Germline CDR1 is MNHNS and CDR2 is SASEGT. CDR3 length: 18 residues. CDR3 sequence: CASSARGPGTRVDYEQYF. The CDR3 DNA follows: TGTGCCAGCAGTGCGAGAGGACCCGGGACAAGGGTTGACTACGAGCAGTACTTC.

This chain links TRBV5-1 with TRBJ2-5, with 10 bases identical to TRBD2. From germline, CDR1 is SGHRS and CDR2 YFSETQ. V shed 4 bases and J 1 base; nucleotides not matched to a gene: 4. The CDR3 covers 15 residues. The CDR3 sequence: CASSPSSGGQETQYF. The CDR3 bases are TGCGCCAGCAGCCCCTCTAGCGGGGGCCAAGAGACCCAGTACTTC.

The chain employs TRBV4-1 and TRBJ1-3, with TRBD1 as a possible D gene (6 bases). Germline V gene data show CDR1 as MGHRA and CDR2 as YSYEKL. Trimming cost V 1 base and J 2 bases, with 9 bases left between them. CDR3 length: 15 residues. The CDR3 DNA reads TGCGCCAGCAGCCAAGTCAGGGGTACTGGAAACACCATATATTTT. Translating it yields CASSQVRGTGNTIYF.

The chain has TRBV5-1 and TRBJ2-1, with a tentative D call TRBD2 (5 bases). With 6 bases removed from V and 0 bases from J, the gap between germline ends came to 25 bases. The CDR3 has 19 residues. The germline CDR1 and CDR2 sequences are SGHRS and YFSETQ. CDR3 amino acids: CASTALLAGFESSYNEQFF. CDR3 coding DNA: TGCGCCAGCACCGCCCTCCTAGCCGGCTTCGAGAGCTCCTACAATGAGCAGTTCTTC.

The CDR3 reads CASSFGGSNQPQHF. The CDR3 DNA reads TGTGCCAGCAGTTTCGGGGGTAGCAATCAGCCCCAGCATTTT. This chain connects TRBV27 to TRBJ1-5, with D possibly matching TRBD1 (5 bases). CDR3 length: 14 amino acids. Germline V gives CDR1 MNHEY, CDR2 SMNVEV (reference sequence). V lost 3 bases, J lost 0 bases, and 6 bases lay in between.

J is TRBJ1-2 and V is TRBV6-5; 7 positions agree with TRBD1. Germline values: CDR1 MNHEY, CDR2 SVGAGI. This CDR3 is 14 amino acids long. Trimming cost V 5 bases and J 0 bases; bases outside gene matches: 3. The DNA for the CDR3 is TGTGCCAGCAGTAGGGACAGCTCTAACTATGGCTACACCTTC. It is translated as CASSRDSSNYGYTF.

The CDR3 sequence: CASSFSGGASTQYF. Here the CDR3 DNA reads TGTGCCAGCAGCTTCAGCGGGGGGGCTAGTACGCAGTATTTT. V is TRBV7-2 and J is TRBJ2-3; 10 nucleotides agree with TRBD2. The CDR3 runs to 14 residues. The V gene end was trimmed by 3 bases and the J gene end by 8 bases; junction bases not matched to a gene: 5. Looked up from germline, CDR1 is SGHTA and CDR2 is FQGNSA.

The chain links TRBV7-8 to TRBJ2-5; 12 positions agree with TRBD2. After removal of 5 bases from V and 5 bases from J, the junction contained 15 bases not matched to a gene. Germline values: CDR1 SGHVS, CDR2 FQNEAQ. CDR3 size: 18 residues. CDR3 nucleotides: TGTGCCAGCAGCCCCGGACTAGCGGGGTCTTCATCGGGGGAGACCCAGTACTTC. Translating gives CASSPGLAGSSSGETQYF.

V gene TRBV27 combines with J gene TRBJ2-6, with D possibly TRBD1 on 6 matching bases. V was pared by 5 bases and J by 1 base, with 12 bases between. Germline V gene lookup returns CDR1 MNHEY and CDR2 SMNVEV (reference sequence). The CDR3 has 16 residues. CDR3: CASSPQGQSGANVLTF. The CDR3 coding sequence is TGTGCCAGCAGTCCCCAGGGACAATCTGGGGCCAACGTCCTGACTTTC.

This clone was counted between two and nine times. The V call is TRBV29-1, the J call TRBJ1-1, with D possibly matching TRBD1 (5 bases). Per germline, CDR1 SQVTM and CDR2 ANQGSEA. Deletions cut 5 bases from V and 0 bases from J, with 16 bases between. The CDR3 totals 15 residues. The CDR3 DNA reads TGCAGCGTTCTATCGACTCAGGGAATGAACACTGAAGCTTTCTTT. Translation: CSVLSTQGMNTEAFF.

In its sample, this clone was seen once. The genes are TRBV7-9 and TRBJ1-3; a weak D match, TRBD1 (5 bases). Trimming left V 2 bases short and J 3 bases short, with 14 bases between. The CDR3 consists of 16 residues. Germline V gives CDR1 SEHNR, CDR2 FQNEAQ (reference sequence). Here the CDR3 reads CASSLRGEVVGNTIYF. CDR3 DNA sequence: TGTGCCAGCAGCTTAAGGGGCGAAGTCGTTGGAAACACCATATATTTT.